The present T cell receptor (beta chain) was sequenced within a study of OX40 agonist ivuxolimab in advanced cancers. Study details: Partial responses, seen in three patients, involved one hepatocellular carcinoma and two cutaneous melanomas. Study conclusions and caveats: Undetermined was the antigen specificity of the expanded peripheral T cells. Circulating CD4+ and CD8+ T cells showed clonal expansion by week 6 at 0.1 to 3.0 mg/kg. Expansion of clones was among the lowest in partial responders at 0.1-3.0 mg/kg.

Produced via immunoSEQ multiplex PCR; TCRdb's table is partial and in-frame only. The sample shows 55,000 or so clones, roughly nine tenths of them seen only once. The CDR3 contains 14 residues. V lost 6 bases to trimming and J lost 7 bases; unmatched junction nucleotides: 8. Germline CDR1 and CDR2: MGHDK and SYGVNS. On this clone: Its antigen is not identified.

The clonotype originates from an adult with an advanced solid tumor such as melanoma, head and neck, liver or kidney cancer. The specimen was CD4+ or CD8+ T cells sorted from blood, collected in a trial of the OX40 agonist ivuxolimab. The V call is TRBV25-1, the J call TRBJ2-2; 7 bases are a match to TRBD2. The CDR3 DNA is TGTGCCAGCAGGCTAGGACTAGAGGGCGGGGAGCTGTTTTTT. Amino acid sequence: CASRLGLEGGELFF.